The sequence of this T cell receptor beta chain was determined in a study of CD8+ T cells in alopecia areata. Study-wide findings and caveats: Whereas mice showed it more clearly, TCR sharing across patients was murkier, possibly because of HLA. Having just one nonresponder leaves the connection between baseline CD8+ expansion and response unresolved. Throughout tofacitinib, many expanded lesional clones continued to persist in scalp and blood.

In this sample, this clone turned up a few times. Its antigen is as yet unknown. The V end lost 4 bases, the J end lost 7 bases, and 13 bases lay between the germline ends. Germline V gene data show CDR1 as MNHGY and CDR2 as SVAAGI. The CDR3 is 14 amino acids. This sample's treatment: oral pan-JAK inhibitor, 5-10 mg twice daily. Alopecia areata patients provided lesional scalp punch biopsies and peripheral blood, both collected for the study. Once RNA had been extracted, it was reverse transcribed into cDNA to act as the sequencing template. Sequencing was performed with immunoSEQ multiplex PCR; in TCRdb, only in-frame clones are kept and a portion is missing. This sample has approximately 4,500 clones; roughly 65% occur once, and the top ten carry under 10%.

This TCR derives from a human donor with alopecia areata. The rearrangement uses TRBV6-9 and TRBJ2-2; possible D gene TRBD1, 6 bases. Sequenced here: skin, sampled at week 24, from a patient treated with tofacitinib. The CDR3 loop reads CASSLIGTRGELFF. DNA for the CDR3: TGTGCCAGCAGTTTGATCGGGACACGCGGGGAGCTGTTTTTT.